Below are 24 T cell receptor beta chains sequenced from a single sample in a study of blood T cell repertoires in COVID-19. Clones were read by immunoSEQ multiplex PCR, and TCRdb kept only the in-frame ones, dropping some. The table lists approximately 170,000 clones, around 86% of them singletons, with around 7.3% in the top ten. The sample consisted of peripheral blood. Receptors originate from a woman in her 70s with COVID-19, enrolled during active disease.

V gene TRBV3-1 (or the pseudogene TRBV3-2) combines with J gene TRBJ2-5, with TRBD2 matching over 8 bases. The CDR3 consists of 17 residues. V lost 4 bases and J lost 5; bases outside the gene matches: 15. The germline V gene encodes CDR1 LGHDT and CDR2 YNNKEL (reference sequence). The CDR3 bases are TGTGCCAGCAGCCCTCGGACTAGCCCAAATCAGGCGGAGACCCAGTACTTC. Protein product: CASSPRTSPNQAETQYF.

V and J are TRBV19 and TRBJ2-2; D is unresolved. Germline V gives CDR1 LNHDA, CDR2 SQIVND (reference sequence). The CDR3 covers 14 residues. The V and J ends lost 7 bases and 6 bases respectively, with 15 bases between them. For the CDR3, the DNA is TGTGCCAGTAATCCCGACATTACCTCCGGGGAGCTGTTTTTT. Its protein product is CASNPDITSGELFF.

CDR3 sequence reads: CASSFEVTGNQPQHF. CDR3 coding DNA: TGTGCCAGCAGTTTTGAGGTAACGGGCAATCAGCCCCAGCATTTT. The chain has TRBV19 and TRBJ1-5, with D hard to call. Germline-derived CDR1 and CDR2 are LNHDA and SQIVND (reference sequence). Deletions cut 9 bases from V and 2 bases from J, with 17 bases between. CDR3 length: 15 amino acids.

V is TRBV24-1 and J is TRBJ2-2; 9 bases fit TRBD1. The germline V gene has CDR1 KGHDR and CDR2 SFDVKD. V dropped 3 bases and J dropped 4; count of bases not matched to a gene: 5. This CDR3 has 16 amino acids. Written as DNA, the CDR3 is TGTGCCACCAGTGATCCTCGACAGGGGGGCACCGGGGAGCTGTTTTTT. Amino acids: CATSDPRQGGTGELFF.

The chain employs TRBV2 and TRBJ1-6; 8 bases are shared with TRBD1. This CDR3 comprises 18 residues. The V segment lost 4 bases and the J segment 4 bases; nucleotides outside the gene matches: 12. Germline V gives CDR1 SNHLY, CDR2 FYNNEI. CDR3 nucleotide sequence: TGTGCCAGCAGTGCATTTGGACAGGGCCAGGGTTATAATTCACCCCTCCACTTT. Translated: CASSAFGQGQGYNSPLHF.

This clone has only a few counts. The rearrangement uses TRBV2 and TRBJ1-2, with D uncertain. CDR3 length: 12 amino acids. The germline V and J ends were trimmed by 6 bases and 1 base, with 6 bases remaining between them. Germline V CDR1 and CDR2: SNHLY, FYNNEI. CDR3 residues: CASSVNNYGYTF. The CDR3 coding sequence is TGTGCCAGCAGCGTTAATAACTATGGCTACACCTTC.

The CDR3 sequence: CASSIDRNYGYTF. CDR3 nucleotide sequence: TGTGCCAGCTCGATAGACAGGAACTATGGCTACACCTTC. The chain carries TRBV18 and TRBJ1-2; TRBD1 might be the D (6 bases). The CDR3 spans 13 residues. The germline gives CDR1 KGHSH, CDR2 LQKENI. The V and J ends lost 6 bases and 2 bases respectively, with 10 bases between them.

CDR3 bases: TGTGCCAGCAGTGTCGGGACATTCGTTTCGGGCTACACCTTC. Its protein product is CASSVGTFVSGYTF. The chain has TRBV6-1 and TRBJ1-2; D perhaps matches TRBD1 (6 bases). Trimming cost V 4 bases and J 8 bases, with 17 bases left between them. The V gene's germline CDR1 is MNHNS and CDR2 SASEGT. This CDR3 contains 14 residues.

The V and J genes are TRBV28 and TRBJ2-1; unclear D gene. CDR1 and CDR2 from the germline V gene are MDHEN and SYDVKM. This CDR3 has 12 amino acids. The V end was cut by 2 bases, the J end by 5 bases, with 4 bases between. This CDR3 is CASSLINNEQFF. CDR3 nucleotide sequence: TGTGCCAGCAGTTTAATTAACAATGAGCAGTTCTTC.

The chain uses TRBV29-1 and TRBJ2-3; 10 bases map to TRBD1. This CDR3 is 17 amino acids long. Unmatched junction bases numbered 13, after V lost 4 bases and J lost 3 bases. Germline values: CDR1 SQVTM, CDR2 ANQGSEA. The CDR3 loop is CSVVGTGARGSTDTQYF. CDR3 nucleotides: TGCAGCGTTGTCGGGACAGGGGCGAGGGGTTCGACAGATACGCAGTATTTT.

The rearrangement links TRBV9 to TRBJ2-1, with D possibly matching TRBD1 (5 bases). This CDR3 spans 18 amino acids. The V and J ends lost 3 bases and 4 bases respectively, with 23 bases between them. Germline CDR1 is SGDLS and CDR2 is YYNGEE. The CDR3 is CASSARPNAGGAYNEQFF. The CDR3 DNA reads TGTGCCAGCAGCGCCCGACCCAACGCCGGTGGGGCATACAATGAGCAGTTCTTC.

The chain is built from TRBV27 and TRBJ2-5; the D is unclear. V was cut by 3 bases and J by 0 bases, with 5 bases left in between. Germline loops: CDR1 MNHEY, CDR2 SMNVEV (reference sequence). The CDR3 spans 13 residues. CDR3 amino acids: CASSFEYQETQYF. Here the CDR3 DNA reads TGTGCCAGCAGTTTTGAGTACCAAGAGACCCAGTACTTC.

The chain couples TRBV28 to TRBJ1-1, with 7 positions matching TRBD1. This CDR3 comprises 14 residues. V dropped 4 bases and J dropped 4; count of bases not matched to a gene: 6. Germline V gene lookup returns CDR1 MDHEN and CDR2 SYDVKM. The CDR3 DNA reads as TGTGCCAGCAGTTCCCGACCAGGGGGCACTGAAGCTTTCTTT. Residues: CASSSRPGGTEAFF.

The V and J genes are TRBV5-4 and TRBJ1-5, with D possibly matching TRBD1 (6 bases). Germline V gene lookup returns CDR1 SGHNT and CDR2 YYREEE (reference sequence). The CDR3 is 12 amino acids. Trimming removed 4 bases from V and 11 bases from J, with 13 bases in between. In DNA, the CDR3 is TGTGCCAGCAGCCACCCGGGGGGCACCCAGCATTTT. Residues: CASSHPGGTQHF.

The chain links TRBV7-9 to TRBJ2-1, with D tentatively TRBD2 (5 bases). This CDR3 is built from 14 residues. Trimming left V 1 base short and J 5 bases short, with 9 bases between. Germline assignment: CDR1 SEHNR and CDR2 FQNEAQ (reference sequence). CDR3 sequence: CASSLETRDNEQFF. CDR3 DNA: TGTGCCAGCAGCTTAGAGACGCGGGACAATGAGCAGTTCTTC.

This chain joins TRBV10-1 and TRBJ1-5, with 7 nucleotides matching TRBD1. Germline V gene data show CDR1 as WNHNN and CDR2 as SYGVQD (reference sequence). This CDR3 spans 14 amino acids. Germline trimming cut 6 bases from V and 1 base from J; bases unmatched to any gene: 3. The CDR3 here is CASRGGQSNQPQHF. The CDR3 bases are TGCGCCAGCAGGGGGGGACAGAGCAATCAGCCCCAGCATTTT.

CDR3 region: CAWSVPPFGGRESPLHF. CDR3 in DNA: TGTGCCTGGAGTGTACCCCCCTTTGGAGGGCGGGAAAGTCCCCTCCACTTT. The chain employs TRBV30 and TRBJ1-6; D ambiguous. V was shortened by 0 bases and J by 13 bases, with 25 bases between the two germline ends. There are 17 residues in the CDR3. CDR1 GTSNPN and CDR2 SVGIG come from the germline V gene (reference sequence).

The chain joins TRBV12-3 or TRBV12-4 to TRBJ1-2, with a tentative D call TRBD1 (6 bases). V lost 6 bases and J 3 bases, leaving 11 bases between the germline ends. The CDR3 sequence is 13 residues long. CDR3 residues: CASSQGFYYGYTF. CDR3 sequence (DNA): TGTGCCAGCAGCCAGGGGTTCTACTATGGCTACACCTTC.

The genes are TRBV11-2 and TRBJ2-2; 12 nucleotides agree with TRBD2. The CDR3 is made up of 16 amino acids. Germline V CDR1 and CDR2: SGHAT, FQNNGV. Losses at the gene ends were 5 bases for V and 6 bases for J; bases not matched to a gene: 7. In DNA, the CDR3 is TGTGCCAGCAGCATACGACTAGCGGGAGAGTCCGGGGAGCTGTTTTTT. Amino acid sequence: CASSIRLAGESGELFF.

In this sample, this clone turned up a few times. V and J are TRBV24-1 and TRBJ2-5; TRBD2 matches at 8 bases. Per germline, CDR1 KGHDR and CDR2 SFDVKD. The junction had 6 bases not matched to a gene; V was cut back by 3 bases and J by 4 bases. The CDR3 runs 15 residues. The CDR3 region is CATSDTAAGGETQYF. The CDR3, as DNA: TGTGCCACCAGTGATACCGCGGCGGGAGGAGAGACCCAGTACTTC.

J is TRBJ1-1 and V is TRBV9; 10 nucleotides match TRBD1. V lost 4 bases and J lost 4; bases outside the gene matches: 13. The CDR3 runs 17 residues. Germline V gene sequence: CDR1 SGDLS, CDR2 YYNGEE. As DNA, the CDR3 is TGTGCCAGCAGCTCCCCATGGGACAGGGGAGTGTCCACTGAAGCTTTCTTT. This codes for CASSSPWDRGVSTEAFF. The full variable domain, with the rest looked up from reference TRBV9 and TRBJ1-1, is DSGVTQTPKHLITATGQRVTLRCSPRSGDLSVYWYQQSLDQGLQFLIQYYNGEERAKGNILERFSAQQFPDLHSELNLSSLELGDSALYFCASSSPWDRGVSTEAFFGQGTRLTVV.

This clone was found once. The chain recombines TRBV2 with TRBJ1-2, with D hard to call. CDR3 length: 13 amino acids. Deletions cut 2 bases from V and 1 base from J, with 5 bases between. Looked up from germline, CDR1 is SNHLY and CDR2 is FYNNEI. This CDR3 is CASSEPLNYGYTF. The CDR3, as DNA: TGTGCCAGCAGTGAACCTCTTAACTATGGCTACACCTTC. Variable domain in full (rest from reference TRBV2 and TRBJ1-2): EPEVTQTPSHQVTQMGQEVILRCVPISNHLYFYWYRQILGQKVEFLVSFYNNEISEKSEIFDDQFSVERPDGSNFTLKIRSTKLEDSAMYFCASSEPLNYGYTFGSGTRLTVV.

The V call is TRBV19, the J call TRBJ2-1; D perhaps matches TRBD1 (6 bases). V was clipped by 1 base and J by 10 bases, with 14 bases between them. The CDR3 length is 14 residues. Per germline, CDR1 LNHDA and CDR2 SQIVND (reference sequence). The CDR3 nucleotides read TGTGCCAGTAGTATAGCAGGGGCGCAAGGGGAGCAGTTCTTC. This gives the protein CASSIAGAQGEQFF.

This chain connects TRBV6-2 or TRBV6-3 to TRBJ1-5; perhaps TRBD1 as D (6 bases). The CDR3 consists of 14 residues. Trimming shortened V by 2 bases and J by 7 bases, and 12 bases separated the two germline ends. CDR1 is MNHEY and CDR2 is SVGEGT in the germline V gene. CDR3 residues: CASSYNNQGQPQHF. CDR3 in DNA: TGTGCCAGCAGTTACAACAACCAGGGGCAGCCCCAGCATTTT.